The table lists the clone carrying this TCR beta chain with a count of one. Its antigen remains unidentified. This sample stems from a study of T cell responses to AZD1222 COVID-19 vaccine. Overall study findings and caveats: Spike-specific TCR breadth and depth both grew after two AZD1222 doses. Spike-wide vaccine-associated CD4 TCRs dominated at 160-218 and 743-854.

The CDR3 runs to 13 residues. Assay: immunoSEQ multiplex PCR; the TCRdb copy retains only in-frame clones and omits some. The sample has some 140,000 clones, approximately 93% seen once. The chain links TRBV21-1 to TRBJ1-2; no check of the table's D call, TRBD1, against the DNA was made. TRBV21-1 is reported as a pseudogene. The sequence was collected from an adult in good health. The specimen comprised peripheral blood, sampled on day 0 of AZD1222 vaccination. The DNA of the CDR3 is TGTGCCAGCAGCTCCCTTCAGGGGAATGGCTACACCTTC. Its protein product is CASSSLQGNGYTF.